These T cell receptor beta chains were read from a single sample in a study of patients and donors after allogeneic stem cell transplantation. MiXCR, run by TCRdb on the RT-PCR reads, gives a single entry per CDR3 protein. The profile shows tens of thousands of distinct CDR3 sequences, approximately 5.2% of them singletons. The sequenced sample consisted of blood, either unsorted or a sorted T cell fraction (not recorded which). Receptors originate from a human donor who was either an allogeneic HSCT recipient or a stem cell or donor lymphocyte infusion donor (not recorded which). It is not recorded whose cells these are; they may come from a transplant donor. Each CDR3 is given with its conserved first and last residue. The D gene is left open where the match is weak. Some rows have no size entry. The others give once, few or many, or a class for an expanded clone.

j_gene	len	v_gene	d_gene	abundance	CDR3nt	CDR3aa
TRBJ1-5	13	TRBV6-1	-	few	TGTGCCAGCAGTGCGGGGAGGGATCAGCCCCAGCATTTT	CASSAGRDQPQHF
TRBJ2-2	11	TRBV28	-	many	TGTGCCAGCAGTTTATACGGGGAGCTGTTTTTT	CASSLYGELFF
TRBJ2-7	13	TRBV27	-	-	TGTGCCAGCACCACACAGGGAAGGGACGAGCAGTACTTC	CASTTQGRDEQYF
TRBJ2-1	19	TRBV11-1	TRBD1	many	TGTGCCAGCAGCTCGATCACCCCAGGACAGGTTTCTTCCTACAATGAGCAGTTCTTC	CASSSITPGQVSSYNEQFF
TRBJ2-1	16	TRBV12-3/TRBV12-4	-	-	TGTGCCAGCAGGTCGGGAAAGGTTGGGACTGACAATGAGCAGTTCTTC	CASRSGKVGTDNEQFF
TRBJ1-2	15	TRBV19	-	-	TGTGCCAGTAGTATCTCTACTCTAAGACAATATGGTTACACCTTC	CASSISTLRQYGYTF
TRBJ2-1	16	TRBV27	TRBD1	few	TGTGCCAGCAGACAAGGACAGGCGAAACCTTACAATGAGCAGTTCTTC	CASRQGQAKPYNEQFF
TRBJ2-5	16	TRBV5-1	TRBD1	many	TGCGCCAGCAGCTTGGCCCGACAGGGGAGGCAAGAGACCCAGTACTTC	CASSLARQGRQETQYF
TRBJ2-5	14	TRBV14	TRBD1	many	TGTGCCAGCAGTTCACAGGGGGCCGTAATGGCCCAGTACTTC	CASSSQGAVMAQYF
TRBJ1-2	14	TRBV7-9	TRBD1	many	TGTGCCAGCAGCTTCGTGCAGGGGGCTAATGGCTACACCTTC	CASSFVQGANGYTF
TRBJ1-4	17	TRBV4-1	-	many	TGCGCCAGCAGCCAAGGGGGGGTGGGGCGGACTAATGAAAAACTGTTTTTT	CASSQGGVGRTNEKLFF
TRBJ2-1	13	TRBV19	TRBD1	few	TGTGCCAGTAGGGTGACAGGGGATCGGGAGCAGTTCTTC	CASRVTGDREQFF
TRBJ1-1	14	TRBV28	-	many	TGTGCCAGCAGGACAAGGGACGGGGCCCCTGAAGCTTTCTTT	CASRTRDGAPEAFF
TRBJ1-2	12	TRBV5-1	-	many	TGCGCCAGCCAAGGGGACGGCTATGGCTACACCTTC	CASQGDGYGYTF
TRBJ2-1	14	TRBV12-3/TRBV12-4	-	many	TGTGCCAGCAGTTTGGCCGGGACTTTCAATGAGCAGTTCTTC	CASSLAGTFNEQFF
TRBJ1-1	14	TRBV5-1	-	many	TGCGCCAGCAGCTGGGGCGTGGAAAACACTGAAGCTTTCTTT	CASSWGVENTEAFF